Below are 10 T cell receptor beta chains sequenced from a single sample in a study of human T cells and chemical hapten exposure. Each CDR3 protein is one row after TCRdb ran MiXCR on the RACE reads. The sample lists about 380,000 distinct CDR3 sequences, approximately 5% occurring once. Documented time point: patch test 1, 2 weeks after DPC sensitization. Sample treatment: therapeutic diphenylcyclopropenone sensitization with weekly scalp DPC. The sample consisted of whole blood, taken in connection with sensitization to the hapten diphenylcyclopropenone (DPC). All receptors derive from a woman aged 45-65 years with alopecia areata. Some clones in this sample may be carry-over from other donors' samples.

This clonotype was detected many times. This chain joins TRBV27 and TRBJ2-3; D gene uncertain. Germline V gives CDR1 MNHEY, CDR2 SMNVEV (reference sequence). V lost 3 bases and J lost 2, with 6 bases in between. This CDR3 region has 13 residues. The CDR3, as DNA: TGTGCCAGCAGTTTGGGCTTCACAGATACGCAGTATTTT. It specifies CASSLGFTDTQYF.

There are many counts of this clonotype. This sequence joins TRBV5-6 and TRBJ2-6; 7 bases match TRBD1. The V gene end was trimmed by 1 base and the J gene end by 4 bases; junction bases not matched to a gene: 5. This CDR3 spans 16 amino acids. Germline V gives CDR1 SGHDT, CDR2 YYEEEE. Here the CDR3 reads CASSLITGAGANVLTF. The CDR3 DNA follows: TGTGCCAGCAGCTTGATTACAGGGGCCGGGGCCAACGTCCTGACTTTC. Variable domain in full (rest from reference TRBV5-6 and TRBJ2-6): DAGVTQSPTHLIKTRGQQVTLRCSPKSGHDTVSWYQQALGQGPQFIFQYYEEEERQRGNFPDRFSGHQFPNYSSELNVNALLLGDSALYLCASSLITGAGANVLTFGAGSRLTVL.

This clonotype was recorded a few times. This chain connects TRBV12-3 or TRBV12-4 to TRBJ2-7, with a tentative D call TRBD2 (5 bases). CDR3 size: 11 residues. Trimming pared 1 base from V and 9 bases from J, leaving 7 bases between. The CDR3 protein is CASSLGGWQYF. The CDR3 bases are TGTGCCAGCAGTTTAGGAGGGTGGCAGTACTTC.

This clonotype was seen a handful of times. The CDR3 here is CASSPGQGVGEQYF. The CDR3 nucleotides are TGTGCCAGCAGTCCGGGACAGGGGGTAGGCGAGCAGTACTTC. The rearrangement uses TRBV12-3 or TRBV12-4 and TRBJ2-7; TRBD1 agrees at 11 bases. CDR3 size: 14 residues. With V trimmed by 5 bases and J by 6 bases, 6 bases remained unmatched.

This clonotype was found many times. The chain combines TRBV11-2 with TRBJ2-7, with 7 bases aligning to TRBD1. CDR3 length: 13 residues. Germline V lookup: CDR1 SGHAT, CDR2 FQNNGV. With V trimmed by 1 base and J by 8 bases, 5 bases remained unmatched. The CDR3 here is CASSLGDRDKQYF. For the CDR3, the DNA is TGTGCCAGCAGCTTAGGAGACAGGGATAAGCAGTACTTC.

In its sample, this clonotype was seen many times. The chain carries TRBV27 and TRBJ1-2; 7 bases agree with TRBD1. The CDR3 is 14 amino acids. Germline trimming cut 2 bases from V and 3 bases from J; bases unmatched to any gene: 3. Germline CDR1 and CDR2: MNHEY and SMNVEV (reference sequence). The CDR3 bases are TGTGCCAGCAGTTTACGACAGGGCCACTATGGCTACACCTTC. Translating gives CASSLRQGHYGYTF.

This clonotype was picked up many times. The gene calls are TRBV29-1 and TRBJ2-1, with TRBD2 as a possible D gene (5 bases). V shed 0 bases and J shed 3 bases, with 12 bases lying between them. CDR1 and CDR2 from the germline V gene are SQVTM and ANQGSEA. The CDR3 covers 15 residues. The CDR3 DNA sequence: TGCAGCGTTGAAGATTGGCGGGCCCTCTACAATGAGCAGTTCTTC. It translates to CSVEDWRALYNEQFF.

This clonotype has only a few counts. The genes are TRBV6-5 and TRBJ1-1; D is uncertain. The CDR3 loop spans 15 amino acids. From germline, CDR1 is MNHEY and CDR2 SVGAGI. V lost 6 bases to trimming and J lost 4 bases, with 18 bases between them. Written as DNA, the CDR3 is TGTGCCAGCAGCCTTTCGGGTGGTGGTGGCACTGAAGCTTTCTTT. Its translation: CASSLSGGGGTEAFF.

In its sample, this clonotype was seen many times. This rearrangement joins TRBV2 to TRBJ2-7; 7 nucleotides align to TRBD1. The CDR3 has 13 amino acids. CDR1 SNHLY and CDR2 FYNNEI come from the germline V gene. With V trimmed by 6 bases and J by 6 bases, 8 bases remained unmatched. Here the CDR3 reads CASRLTGSLEQYF. CDR3 in DNA: TGTGCCAGCAGGTTGACAGGGTCCCTCGAGCAGTACTTC.

This clonotype has just a few counts. The V call is TRBV4-1, the J call TRBJ2-7, with 9 bases lining up with TRBD2. With 2 bases clipped from V and 3 bases from J, the junction kept 5 bases outside the gene matches. There are 15 residues in the CDR3. Germline lookup yields CDR1 MGHRA and CDR2 YSYEKL. The CDR3 DNA follows: TGCGCCAGCAGCCAACCCGGGACTAGCCACTACGAGCAGTACTTC. Translating it yields CASSQPGTSHYEQYF.